This T cell receptor beta chain was sequenced for a study of T cell repertoires in cytomegalovirus infection. Background on the study: Both CMV infection and a matching HLA type were indicated by public TCR beta signatures.

Regarding this clonotype: Antigen specificity is unknown. A read error may account for a junction end that differs from germline.

TCRdb redid the calling of the reads with MiXCR, one entry per CDR3 protein. The repertoire has 650,000 to 900,000 distinct CDR3 sequences, approximately 32% of them found once; the top ten carry 12%. The specimen comprised cultured CD8+ T cells from PBMCs, sampled from culture after CMV antigen stimulation. The receptor's source is a human donor in good health (CMV status not recorded). Some clones in this sample may be carry-over from other donors' samples.

The CDR3 is CASSLLTGPSYEQYF. The CDR3 coding sequence is TGTGCCAGCAGCTTGTTAACGGGGCCCTCCTACGAGCAGTACTTC. The chain is built from TRBV5-3 and TRBJ2-7; D tentatively reads TRBD1 or TRBD2 (5 bases each). TRBV5-3 is an ORF, with its function uncertain. The CDR3 is made up of 15 amino acids.